Following are 24 T cell receptor beta chains from one sample sequenced in a study of blood T cell repertoires in COVID-19 (dated by TCRdb to 2018 to 2020). Libraries were prepared through the immunoSEQ multiplex PCR assay. TCRdb carries this immuneACCESS record with in-frame sequences only. Its versions omit some clonotypes, under half of them owing to an unresolved V gene in the studies checked, with the rest unexplained. This sample comprises over 150,000 clones, roughly 86% of them detected only once. Together, the top ten hold approximately 0.5% of the sample. The source material was peripheral blood. The receptors come from a man between 60 and 75 years old with COVID-19, enrolled during active disease.

There are a few counts of this clone. This sequence joins TRBV18 and TRBJ2-5, with D uncertain. The CDR3 consists of 13 residues. From germline, CDR1 is KGHSH and CDR2 LQKENI. Trimming removed 5 bases from V and 1 base from J, with 8 bases in between. CDR3 protein: CASSSLIQETQYF. The DNA for the CDR3 is TGTGCCAGCTCATCCCTTATCCAAGAGACCCAGTACTTC.

The V call is TRBV19, the J call TRBJ1-5; 9 nucleotides line up with TRBD1. Per germline, CDR1 LNHDA and CDR2 SQIVND (reference sequence). V dropped 5 bases and J dropped 6; count of bases not matched to a gene: 8. The CDR3 loop spans 15 amino acids. The CDR3 reads CASSQNRGLVQPQHF. CDR3 bases: TGTGCCAGTAGTCAAAACAGGGGGCTGGTTCAGCCCCAGCATTTT. The variable domain in full, with the rest retrieved from reference TRBV19 and TRBJ1-5, is DGGITQSPKYLFRKEGQNVTLSCEQNLNHDAMYWYRQDPGQGLRLIYYSQIVNDFQKGDIAEGYSVSREKKESFPLTVTSAQKNPTAFYLCASSQNRGLVQPQHFGDGTRLSIL.

The chain employs TRBV6-6 and TRBJ1-5; 8 positions match TRBD1. Trimming at V came to 6 bases and at J to 3 bases, leaving 7 bases not matched to a gene. The CDR3 is 15 amino acids. Germline V gene lookup returns CDR1 MNHNY and CDR2 SVGAGI (reference sequence). The CDR3 spells CASRYDRGSNQPQHF. CDR3 sequence (DNA): TGTGCCAGCAGATACGACAGGGGTTCCAATCAGCCCCAGCATTTT.

This clone showed up just once. The rearrangement joins TRBV5-4 to TRBJ2-5, with D perhaps matching TRBD1 (6 bases). V lost 7 bases to trimming and J lost 4 bases, with 17 bases between them. CDR3 size: 14 residues. Germline loops: CDR1 SGHNT, CDR2 YYREEE (reference sequence). As DNA, the CDR3 is TGTGCCAGCGGTTCTGATGGGGGCAGAGAGACCCAGTACTTC. Protein: CASGSDGGRETQYF. The full variable domain, in which reference TRBV5-4 and TRBJ2-5 provide the parts outside the CDR3, is ETGVTQSPTHLIKTRGQQVTLRCSSQSGHNTVSWYQQALGQGPQFIFQYYREEENGRGNFPPRFSGLQFPNYSSELNVNALELDDSALYLCASGSDGGRETQYFGPGTRLLVL.

DNA of the CDR3: TGTGCCAGCAGCCCCGCCGAGCGGGGGGTGTTCTTC. Translating it yields CASSPAERGVFF. V usage is TRBV9 and J usage is TRBJ2-1; 9 positions match TRBD2. V gave up 4 bases and J gave up 15 bases; unmatched junction bases: 8. CDR1 SGDLS and CDR2 YYNGEE come from the germline V gene. The CDR3 spans 12 residues. The complete variable domain, with remaining parts taken from reference TRBV9 and TRBJ2-1, reads DSGVTQTPKHLITATGQRVTLRCSPRSGDLSVYWYQQSLDQGLQFLIQYYNGEERAKGNILERFSAQQFPDLHSELNLSSLELGDSALYFCASSPAERGVFFGPGTRLTVL.

CDR3 sequence (DNA): TGTGCCAGCAGTGAGGGCAGAGTAATAGGCTACACCTTC. Its translation is CASSEGRVIGYTF. This chain links TRBV2 with TRBJ1-2; D uncertain. The germline V and J ends were trimmed by 3 bases and 8 bases, with 13 bases remaining between them. The CDR3 runs 13 residues. Germline-derived CDR1 and CDR2 are SNHLY and FYNNEI.

The genes are TRBV19 and TRBJ2-5, with D possibly TRBD2 on 6 matching bases. CDR1 and CDR2 from the germline V gene are LNHDA and SQIVND (reference sequence). The germline V and J ends were trimmed by 7 bases and 6 bases, with 15 bases remaining between them. CDR3 length: 13 residues. The CDR3 loop is CASTDAGKKTQYF. Here the CDR3 DNA reads TGTGCCAGTACCGATGCGGGGAAAAAGACCCAGTACTTC.

This chain connects TRBV2 to TRBJ2-7, with no clear D. V dropped 2 bases and J dropped 1 base, with 6 bases sitting between them. Looked up from germline, CDR1 is SNHLY and CDR2 is FYNNEI. This CDR3 has 13 residues. Here the CDR3 reads CASSESGSYEQYF. The DNA for the CDR3 is TGTGCCAGCAGTGAATCAGGTTCCTACGAGCAGTACTTC. The variable domain in full, with the rest retrieved from reference TRBV2 and TRBJ2-7, is EPEVTQTPSHQVTQMGQEVILRCVPISNHLYFYWYRQILGQKVEFLVSFYNNEISEKSEIFDDQFSVERPDGSNFTLKIRSTKLEDSAMYFCASSESGSYEQYFGPGTRLTVT.

The chain links TRBV28 to TRBJ1-2; D perhaps matches TRBD1 (5 bases). V was shortened by 4 bases and J by 8 bases, with 17 bases between the two germline ends. CDR1 and CDR2 from the germline V gene are MDHEN and SYDVKM. CDR3 length: 14 amino acids. CDR3 sequence: CASSWPLSGGGYTF. The CDR3 DNA follows: TGTGCCAGCAGTTGGCCCCTTAGCGGGGGAGGCTACACCTTC.

J is TRBJ2-7 and V is TRBV19; D is possibly TRBD1 (6 bases). The CDR3 spans 15 residues. Germline V gene lookup returns CDR1 LNHDA and CDR2 SQIVND (reference sequence). Trimming pared 5 bases from V and 3 bases from J, leaving 17 bases between. CDR3 residues: CASSSSQGRLYEQYF. CDR3 coding DNA: TGTGCCAGTAGTTCCTCGCAGGGGCGCCTCTACGAGCAGTACTTC.

The J gene is TRBJ2-3, the V gene TRBV13; D unresolved. The V end lost 4 bases, the J end lost 1 base, and 9 bases lay between the germline ends. The CDR3 covers 14 residues. Germline CDR1 PRHDT, CDR2 FYEKMQ (reference sequence). CDR3 DNA sequence: TGTGCCAGCAGCTCGACACGAGGCACAGATACGCAGTATTTT. This codes for CASSSTRGTDTQYF.

The genes are TRBV7-9 and TRBJ2-7, with a tentative D call TRBD2 (7 bases). Germline CDR1 SEHNR, CDR2 FQNEAQ (reference sequence). The CDR3 covers 15 residues. V lost 7 bases and J lost 4, with 20 bases in between. The CDR3 spells CASTPGGGAGYEQYF. DNA of the CDR3: TGTGCCAGCACCCCCGGCGGGGGCGCGGGGTACGAGCAGTACTTC. The full variable domain, completed using reference TRBV7-9 and TRBJ2-7, is DTGVSQNPRHKITKRGQNVTFRCDPISEHNRLYWYRQTLGQGPEFLTYFQNEAQLEKSRLLSDRFSAERPKGSFSTLEIQRTEQGDSAMYLCASTPGGGAGYEQYFGPGTRLTVT.

V gene TRBV25-1 combines with J gene TRBJ1-4, with 10 bases matching TRBD1. Germline lookup yields CDR1 MGHDK and CDR2 SYGVNS. V trimming: 5 bases; J trimming: 7 bases; junction bases outside the gene matches: 13. The CDR3 has 17 amino acids. Written as DNA, the CDR3 is TGTGCCAGCAGTTACCCGGACAGGGGGAAAGGTAGTGAAAAACTGTTTTTT. This translates into CASSYPDRGKGSEKLFF.

The V call is TRBV28, the J call TRBJ2-6; 12 nucleotides match TRBD2. The CDR3 is 18 amino acids. Trimming removed 7 bases from V and 1 base from J; junction bases left unmatched: 8. Per the germline V gene, CDR1 is MDHEN and CDR2 is SYDVKM. CDR3 region: CASTSGGVVLSGANVLTF. As DNA, the CDR3 is TGTGCCAGCACTAGCGGGGGGGTAGTACTATCTGGGGCCAACGTCCTGACTTTC.

This clone was seen once. The V call is TRBV3-1 (or the pseudogene TRBV3-2), the J call TRBJ2-7; D perhaps matches TRBD1 (5 bases). The ends were cut back, 0 bases at V and 5 bases at J, with 17 bases in the middle. The CDR3 runs 16 residues. CDR1 and CDR2 from the germline V gene are LGHDT and YNNKEL (reference sequence). The CDR3 loop reads CASSQDLDTLGDEQYF. CDR3 DNA: TGTGCCAGCAGCCAAGATCTGGACACCCTGGGCGACGAGCAGTACTTC.

The chain is built from TRBV18 and TRBJ2-2, with D possibly being TRBD1 (6 bases). Germline loops: CDR1 KGHSH, CDR2 LQKENI. The V and J ends lost 6 bases and 1 base respectively, with 12 bases between them. The CDR3 length is 15 residues. This CDR3 reads CASSPGHQNTGELFF. CDR3 sequence (DNA): TGTGCCAGCTCCCCGGGACACCAGAACACCGGGGAGCTGTTTTTT.

This clone was found a few times. The J gene is TRBJ1-2, the V gene TRBV4-3; the D gene is possibly TRBD1 (6 bases). Trimming cost V 1 base and J 3 bases, with 12 bases left between them. CDR3 length: 15 amino acids. CDR1 and CDR2 from the germline V gene are LGHNA and YSLEER. Here the CDR3 reads CASSQARTAYYGYTF. DNA for the CDR3: TGCGCCAGCAGCCAAGCTCGGACAGCGTACTATGGCTACACCTTC.

The chain carries TRBV4-1 and TRBJ2-2; 10 bases fit TRBD1. Germline loops: CDR1 MGHRA, CDR2 YSYEKL. Trimming took 0 bases from V and 1 from J; bases not matched to a gene: 2. The CDR3 spans 17 residues. In nucleotides, the CDR3 is TGCGCCAGCAGCCAAGAGACAGGGGGCGAGAACACCGGGGAGCTGTTTTTT. Translating it yields CASSQETGGENTGELFF.

About this clone: Compared with germline, one end of the junction differs, possibly owing to a read error. The chain links TRBV7-7 to TRBJ2-5; the match to TRBD2 covers 15 bases. There are 18 residues in the CDR3. The germline V gene has CDR1 SSHAT and CDR2 FNYEAQ (reference sequence). The CDR3 reads CASSQGLAGGRGTETQYF. In DNA, the CDR3 is TGTGCTAGCAGCCAGGGACTAGCGGGGGGTCGGGGGACGGAGACCCAGTACTTC. The complete variable domain, with remaining parts taken from reference TRBV7-7 and TRBJ2-5, reads GAGVSQSPRYKVTKRGQDVTLRCDPISSHATLYWYQQALGQGPEFLTYFNYEAQPDKSGLPSDRFSAERPEGSISTLTIQRTEQRDSAMYRCASSQGLAGGRGTETQYFGPGTRLLVL.

CDR3 coding DNA: TGTGCCAGTCCCCCTCAGGGACTAGCGGGCTCGCATGAGCAGTTCTTC. The encoded protein is CASPPQGLAGSHEQFF. This sequence joins TRBV7-9 and TRBJ2-1; the match to TRBD2 covers 12 bases. Germline-derived CDR1 and CDR2 are SEHNR and FQNEAQ (reference sequence). V was clipped by 9 bases and J by 8 bases; unmatched bases: 14. CDR3 length: 16 amino acids.

The gene calls are TRBV27 and TRBJ2-2, with 9 bases identical to TRBD2. This CDR3 has 15 residues. Losses at the gene ends were 6 bases for V and 5 bases for J; bases not matched to a gene: 7. The V gene's germline CDR1 is MNHEY and CDR2 SMNVEV (reference sequence). The DNA of the CDR3 is TGTGCCAGCAGCACGCCAGCGGGGGGTACCGGGGAGCTGTTTTTT. Protein product: CASSTPAGGTGELFF.

There are a few counts of this clone. This chain links TRBV18 with TRBJ1-3, with D possibly matching TRBD1 (5 bases). Trimming pared 7 bases from V and 0 bases from J, leaving 7 bases between. CDR3 length equals 13 residues. The germline gives CDR1 KGHSH, CDR2 LQKENI. The CDR3 DNA sequence: TGTGCCAGCTTTCAGGGCTCTGGAAACACCATATATTTT. It specifies CASFQGSGNTIYF.

The chain links TRBV7-9 to TRBJ2-2; 7 nucleotides match TRBD1. Germline CDR1 is SEHNR and CDR2 is FQNEAQ (reference sequence). Unmatched junction bases numbered 7, after V lost 5 bases and J lost 1 base. The CDR3 runs 16 residues. The CDR3 loop reads CASSPPGQKNTGELFF. CDR3 coding DNA: TGTGCCAGCAGCCCGCCGGGACAGAAGAACACCGGGGAGCTGTTTTTT.

V usage is TRBV11-2 and J usage is TRBJ2-7; 7 bases line up with TRBD1. The CDR3 runs to 18 residues. The germline V gene encodes CDR1 SGHAT and CDR2 FQNNGV. V was clipped by 5 bases and J by 0 bases; unmatched bases: 16. The CDR3 bases are TGTGCCAGCAGCACTACAGGGGTTGGAGTCAAGGTCTCCTACGAGCAGTACTTC. Translating it yields CASSTTGVGVKVSYEQYF.